These T cell receptor beta chains were read from a single sample in a study of blood T cells in healthy people across ages. From the 5' RACE reads, TCRdb called clonotypes with MiXCR, one entry per CDR3 protein. This table has hundreds of thousands of distinct CDR3 sequences, approximately 50% appearing once. The source material was blood. Receptors were obtained from a man aged 55 to 70 in good health. Each CDR3 is given with its conserved first and last residue. Fields, in order: clone size, D gene, J gene, V gene, CDR3 protein, CDR3 DNA. A D gene is named only where the DNA matches it firmly. Only some rows state a clone size, as once, few, many or a class for expanded clones.

>.|TRBD1|TRBJ2-7|TRBV6-2/TRBV6-3
CASIYSGRDRGSQYF
TGTGCCAGCATCTACTCTGGCCGGGACAGGGGTAGCCAGTACTTC
>.|TRBD1|TRBJ2-7|TRBV6-5
CASRGGQGYSYEQYF
TGTGCCAGCAGGGGAGGACAGGGTTACTCCTACGAGCAGTACTTC
>.|.|TRBJ2-5|TRBV3-1
CASSQDMGNQETQYF
TGTGCCAGCAGCCAAGATATGGGGAATCAAGAGACCCAGTACTTC
>.|TRBD1|TRBJ1-1|TRBV10-3
CATRDRETEAFF
TGTGCCACACGGGACAGGGAAACTGAAGCTTTCTTT
>.|.|TRBJ2-1|TRBV12-3/TRBV12-4
CASSFNRGHEQFF
TGTGCCAGCAGTTTTAATCGGGGCCATGAGCAGTTCTTC
>.|TRBD1|TRBJ2-7|TRBV2
CASSYRGLSEQYF
TGTGCCAGCAGCTACAGGGGGTTGAGCGAGCAGTACTTC
>.|TRBD1|TRBJ2-3|TRBV6-5
CASSGTARGDTQYF
TGTGCCAGCAGCGGGACGGCCAGGGGGGATACGCAGTATTTT
>few|.|TRBJ2-3|TRBV21-1
CASSKEASARRHNRTDTQYF
TGTGCCAGCAGCAAAGAAGCATCCGCGCGGCGGCACAACCGCACAGATACGCAGTATTTT
>.|.|TRBJ2-1|TRBV7-2
CASISPAREQFF
TGTGCCAGCATTTCGCCGGCGCGTGAGCAGTTCTTC
>.|.|TRBJ1-6|TRBV5-5
CASSRGGDNSPLHF
TGTGCCAGCAGCAGAGGAGGAGATAATTCACCCCTCCACTTT
>.|.|TRBJ1-2|TRBV6-2/TRBV6-3
CASSEPGTYGYTF
TGTGCCAGCAGTGAACCCGGGACGTATGGCTACACCTTC
>few|.|TRBJ1-1|TRBV5-1
CASSFQVGGMNTEAFF
TGCGCCAGCAGCTTCCAGGTCGGGGGGATGAACACTGAAGCTTTCTTT
>.|.|TRBJ2-1|TRBV7-9
CASSWGGAYNGQFF
TGTGCCAGCAGCTGGGGAGGAGCATACAATGGGCAGTTCTTC
>.|.|TRBJ2-3|TRBV6-1
CASSFRRDTQYF
TGTGCCAGCAGTTTCCGCCGAGATACGCAGTATTTT
>.|.|TRBJ2-7|TRBV11-2
CASSVNRGQEAQYF
TGTGCCAGCAGCGTCAACCGGGGCCAAGAGGCCCAGTACTTC
>few|.|TRBJ2-1|TRBV3-1
CASSHGNEQFF
TGTGCCAGCAGCCACGGCAATGAGCAGTTCTTC
>.|.|TRBJ1-1|TRBV7-6
CASSFPDGEAFF
TGTGCCAGCAGCTTCCCGGACGGGGAAGCTTTCTTT
>.|.|TRBJ2-5|TRBV5-6
CASSLALTAFQETQYF
TGTGCCAGCAGCTTGGCGCTGACAGCTTTCCAAGAGACCCAGTACTTC
>few|TRBD2|TRBJ2-3|TRBV5-1
CASSFIAGAFTDTQYF
TGCGCCAGCAGCTTTATAGCGGGGGCCTTCACAGATACGCAGTATTTT
>.|TRBD2|TRBJ2-7|TRBV6-1
CASSVLAGAYNEQYF
TGTGCCAGCAGTGTACTAGCGGGGGCATACAATGAGCAGTACTTC
>.|.|TRBJ2-4|TRBV5-1
CASSPVGTSIQYF
TGCGCCAGCAGCCCGGTAGGCACGTCCATTCAGTACTTC
>few|.|TRBJ2-7|TRBV6-2/TRBV6-3
CASSMSGTSYEQYF
TGTGCCAGCAGTATGTCAGGGACCTCCTACGAGCAGTACTTC
>.|.|TRBJ2-5|TRBV2
CVSNLQGPQETQYF
TGTGTCAGCAACCTACAGGGCCCCCAAGAGACCCAGTACTTC
>.|.|TRBJ1-2|TRBV12-3/TRBV12-4
CASSPGHYGYTF
TGTGCCAGCAGCCCGGGTCACTATGGCTACACCTTC
>.|.|TRBJ2-6|TRBV19
CASSSTARGSGANVLTF
TGTGCCAGTAGTAGCACAGCTCGAGGATCTGGGGCCAACGTCCTGACTTTC
>.|.|TRBJ2-7|TRBV14
CASSQGTYNEQYF
TGTGCCAGCAGTCAAGGGACCTACAATGAGCAGTACTTC
>.|TRBD2|TRBJ2-1|TRBV6-2/TRBV6-3
CASSYSQLAGGQDEQFF
TGTGCCAGCAGTTACTCCCAACTAGCGGGGGGGCAGGATGAGCAGTTCTTC
>few|.|TRBJ2-3|TRBV20-1
CSATYNRNIWSTDTQYF
TGCAGTGCTACATATAACCGAAATATATGGAGTACAGATACGCAGTATTTT
>few|TRBD1|TRBJ1-1|TRBV6-5
CASSTGGVTEAFF
TGTGCCAGCAGTACAGGGGGCGTCACTGAAGCTTTCTTT
>few|.|TRBJ2-3|TRBV29-1
CSVAQNTDTQYF
TGCAGCGTTGCACAGAACACAGATACGCAGTATTTT
>few|TRBD1|TRBJ2-7|TRBV20-1
CSALPRTGQNEQYF
TGCAGTGCTTTACCCCGGACAGGTCAAAACGAGCAGTACTTC
>.|.|TRBJ2-3|TRBV2
CASSVGRSDTQYF
TGTGCCAGCAGTGTAGGGCGCTCTGATACGCAGTATTTT
>.|TRBD2|TRBJ2-7|TRBV12-3/TRBV12-4
CASRSERGESYEQYF
TGTGCCAGCAGATCAGAGCGGGGGGAATCCTACGAGCAGTACTTC
>.|TRBD2|TRBJ2-3|TRBV3-1
CASSPQLAGDGDTQYF
TGTGCCAGCAGCCCCCAACTAGCGGGGGATGGAGATACGCAGTATTTT
>.|TRBD2|TRBJ2-5|TRBV7-9
CASRPSGGAQETQYF
TGTGCCAGCAGACCCAGCGGGGGGGCCCAAGAGACCCAGTACTTC
>few|.|TRBJ1-1|TRBV6-6
CASSWQNLNTEAFF
TGTGCCAGCAGTTGGCAGAACCTGAACACTGAAGCTTTCTTT
>.|TRBD1|TRBJ2-5|TRBV29-1
CSVPTGGQETQYF
TGCAGCGTCCCGACAGGGGGACAAGAGACCCAGTACTTC
>.|TRBD1|TRBJ1-2|TRBV12-5
CASGLPGTGSNNYGYTF
TGTGCTAGTGGTTTGCCCGGGACAGGCAGCAACAACTATGGCTACACCTTC
>.|TRBD2|TRBJ2-1|TRBV6-5
CASSYQASGYNNEQFF
TGTGCCAGCAGTTACCAGGCTAGCGGATATAACAATGAGCAGTTCTTC
>few|TRBD2|TRBJ2-6|TRBV6-2/TRBV6-3
CASSYSIGLAEAGANVLTF
TGTGCCAGCAGTTACTCGATAGGTCTAGCGGAGGCTGGGGCCAACGTCCTGACTTTC
>once|.|TRBJ1-1|TRBV29-1
CTAENAEAFF
TGCACGGCAGAGAACGCTGAAGCTTTCTTT
>.|.|TRBJ2-5|TRBV21-1
CASSFLPGSGLEETQYF
TGTGCCAGCAGCTTTCTACCCGGGTCAGGGCTCGAGGAGACCCAGTACTTC
>.|.|TRBJ1-6|TRBV5-1
CASSLTGGNNSPLHF
TGCGCCAGCAGCTTGACGGGAGGAAATAATTCACCCCTCCACTTT
>.|TRBD2|TRBJ2-5|TRBV15
CAASLGLARETQYF
TGTGCCGCCAGTTTGGGACTAGCGAGAGAGACCCAGTACTTC
>few|TRBD2|TRBJ2-5|TRBV11-2
CASSSGGAETQYF
TGTGCCAGCAGTAGCGGGGGGGCAGAGACCCAGTACTTC
>few|TRBD2|TRBJ2-1|TRBV7-2
CASSWGLAVYNEQFF
TGTGCCAGCAGCTGGGGACTAGCGGTCTACAATGAGCAGTTCTTC
>.|.|TRBJ2-3|TRBV6-2/TRBV6-3
CASSYSSQGIGTDTQYF
TGTGCCAGCAGTTACTCGTCACAGGGAATAGGCACAGATACGCAGTATTTT
>many|TRBD1|TRBJ2-5|TRBV20-1
CSASAGTGMSQETQYF
TGCAGTGCTAGTGCCGGGACAGGGATGAGCCAAGAGACCCAGTACTTC
>.|TRBD1|TRBJ2-3|TRBV28
CALNRLTGGIDTQYF
TGTGCCTTGAACCGGTTGACAGGGGGAATTGATACGCAGTATTTT
>once|TRBD2|TRBJ2-3|TRBV20-1
CSARGGLAGPNTDTQYF
TGCAGTGCTAGAGGGGGACTAGCGGGGCCAAACACAGATACGCAGTATTTT
>.|TRBD2|TRBJ2-1|TRBV6-2/TRBV6-3
CAGKRSGGDEQFF
TGTGCCGGAAAGAGGAGCGGGGGGGATGAGCAGTTCTTC
>once|TRBD1|TRBJ1-1|TRBV5-1
CASSPGRGGMNTEAFF
TGCGCCAGCAGCCCGGGGAGAGGGGGCATGAACACTGAAGCTTTCTTT
>.|.|TRBJ2-4|TRBV9
CASSSGVQSIQYF
TGTGCCAGCAGCTCAGGGGTTCAAAGCATTCAGTACTTC
>.|TRBD1|TRBJ2-7|TRBV5-1
CASSLEGQGGEQYF
TGCGCCAGCAGCTTGGAGGGACAGGGGGGCGAGCAGTACTTC
>.|TRBD1|TRBJ1-1|TRBV5-1
CASSSDRGLDGYEGTEAFF
TGCGCCAGCAGTTCGGACAGGGGGCTGGATGGGTATGAGGGCACTGAAGCTTTCTTT